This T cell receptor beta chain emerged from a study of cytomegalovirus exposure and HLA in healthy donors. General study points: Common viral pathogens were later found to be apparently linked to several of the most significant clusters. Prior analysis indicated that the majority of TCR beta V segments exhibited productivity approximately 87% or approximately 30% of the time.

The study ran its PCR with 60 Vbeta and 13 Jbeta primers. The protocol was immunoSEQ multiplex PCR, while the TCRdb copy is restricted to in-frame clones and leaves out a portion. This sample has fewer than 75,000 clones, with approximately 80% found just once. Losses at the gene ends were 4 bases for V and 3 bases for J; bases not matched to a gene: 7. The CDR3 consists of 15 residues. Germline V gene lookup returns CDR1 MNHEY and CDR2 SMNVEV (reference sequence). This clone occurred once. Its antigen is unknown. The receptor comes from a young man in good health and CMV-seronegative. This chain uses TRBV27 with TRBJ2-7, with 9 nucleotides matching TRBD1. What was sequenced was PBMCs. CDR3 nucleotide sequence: TGTGCCAGCAGTTCCACCGGGACAGGGAACTACGAGCAGTACTTC. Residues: CASSSTGTGNYEQYF.